This TCR beta chain derives from a study of shared clonotypes between healthy human individuals. Study-wide findings and caveats: Represented genetic and exposure-history diversity was restricted by having few donors.

The assay ran at deep level. Clones were read by immunoSEQ multiplex PCR, and TCRdb kept only the in-frame ones, dropping some. This table has 740,000 or so clones, 55% to 85% appearing once. Of note for this clone: The antigen remains undetermined.

In germline, CDR1 is SGHTA, CDR2 FQGNSA. Trimming stripped 1 base from V and 5 bases from J, with 9 bases between. This CDR3 is 14 amino acids long. This TCR was sampled from a woman aged 30 to 39 in good health. Material: memory CD4+ T cells sorted from blood. The subset is: CD45RA-negative fraction. The V call is TRBV7-2, the J call TRBJ2-1, with D hard to call. The CDR3 spells CASSLVWRDNEQFF. CDR3 nucleotide sequence: TGTGCCAGCAGCTTAGTATGGAGAGACAATGAGCAGTTCTTC.